This TCR beta chain was identified during a study of blood T cells in healthy people across ages. The second PCR ran about 6 to 12 cycles with a sample-barcoded 5' primer and J-beta primers. Using its own MiXCR run on the 5' RACE reads, TCRdb lists one record per CDR3 protein. Altogether roughly 700,000 distinct CDR3 sequences are present, over 45% being singletons, with the ten largest covering roughly 30%. The length of the CDR3 is 15 residues. Germline CDR1 SGHTA, CDR2 FQGNSA. V and J are TRBV7-2 and TRBJ2-5; 9 bases match TRBD2. The DNA end favors TRBJ2-7, so the J call may be wrong. This TCR came from a woman aged 60-75 years in good health. Sequences were obtained from blood. The CDR3 sequence is CASSLVAGEGYEQYF. The CDR3 DNA reads as TGTGCCAGCAGCTTGGTAGCGGGAGAGGGTTACGAGCAGTACTTC.